This T cell receptor (beta chain) was found in a study of blood T cell repertoires in COVID-19. On the study more broadly: Some COVID-19 samples were acute and others convalescent; all came from the United States, Italy and Spain.

Germline values: CDR1 SEHNR, CDR2 FQNEAQ (reference sequence). The CDR3 is 16 amino acids. With 2 bases clipped from V and 2 bases from J, the junction kept 5 bases outside the gene matches. Generated by immunoSEQ multiplex PCR, the TCRdb table keeps only in-frame clones and is missing some. This table has 80,000 to 95,000 clones, more than 75% appearing once. This clonotype was obtained from a woman in her 70s with acute or convalescent COVID-19. Sample: peripheral blood. The rearrangement links TRBV7-9 to TRBJ2-5, with 10 bases matching TRBD1. The CDR3 nucleotides read TGTGCCAGCAGCTTAATGACAGGGGGCAGGCAAGAGACCCAGTACTTC. It translates to CASSLMTGGRQETQYF.